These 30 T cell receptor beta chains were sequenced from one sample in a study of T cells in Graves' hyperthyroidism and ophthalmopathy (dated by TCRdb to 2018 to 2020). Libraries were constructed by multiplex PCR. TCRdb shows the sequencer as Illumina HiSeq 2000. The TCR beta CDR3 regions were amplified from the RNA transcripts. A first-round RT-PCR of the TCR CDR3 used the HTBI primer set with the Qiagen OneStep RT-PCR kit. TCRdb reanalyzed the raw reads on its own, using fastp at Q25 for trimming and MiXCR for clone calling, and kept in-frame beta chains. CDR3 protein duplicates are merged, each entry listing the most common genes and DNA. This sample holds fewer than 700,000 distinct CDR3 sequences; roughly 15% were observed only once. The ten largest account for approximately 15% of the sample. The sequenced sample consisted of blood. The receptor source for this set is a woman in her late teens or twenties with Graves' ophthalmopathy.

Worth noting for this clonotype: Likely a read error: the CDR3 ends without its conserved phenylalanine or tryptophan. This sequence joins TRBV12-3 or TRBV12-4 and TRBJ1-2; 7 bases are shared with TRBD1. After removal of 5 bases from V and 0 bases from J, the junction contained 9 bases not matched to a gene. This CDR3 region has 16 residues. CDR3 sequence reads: CASSPRTGGANYGYTL. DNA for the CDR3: TGTGCCAGCAGTCCCCGGACAGGCGGAGCTAACTATGGCTACACCCTC.

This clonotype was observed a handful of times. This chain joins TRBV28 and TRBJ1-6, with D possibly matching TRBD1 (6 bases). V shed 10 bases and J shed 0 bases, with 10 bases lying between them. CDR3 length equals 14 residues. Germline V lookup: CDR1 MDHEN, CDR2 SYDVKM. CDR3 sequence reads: CATRGSSYNSPLHF. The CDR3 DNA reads TGTGCCACCAGGGGCAGCTCCTATAATTCACCCCTCCACTTT.

CDR3 in DNA: TGTGCCAGCAGATTGGTGGATACGCAGTATTTT. It specifies CASRLVDTQYF. This rearrangement joins TRBV28 to TRBJ2-3; D gene unclear. The CDR3 totals 11 residues. Germline loops: CDR1 MDHEN, CDR2 SYDVKM. Trimming stripped 6 bases from V and 6 bases from J, with 7 bases between.

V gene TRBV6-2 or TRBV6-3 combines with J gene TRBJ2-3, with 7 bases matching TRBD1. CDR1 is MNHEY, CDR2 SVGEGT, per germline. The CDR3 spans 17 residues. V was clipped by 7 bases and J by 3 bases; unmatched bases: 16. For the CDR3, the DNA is TGTGCCAGCAACCCCTGGGATACAGGGGATTTGACAGATACGCAGTATTTT. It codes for CASNPWDTGDLTDTQYF.

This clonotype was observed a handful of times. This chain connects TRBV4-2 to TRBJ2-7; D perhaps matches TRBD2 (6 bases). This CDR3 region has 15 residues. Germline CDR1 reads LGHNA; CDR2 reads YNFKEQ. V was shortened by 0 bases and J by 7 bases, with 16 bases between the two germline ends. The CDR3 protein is CASSQDPQGRGEQYF. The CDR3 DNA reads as TGTGCCAGCAGCCAAGATCCCCAGGGCCGGGGGGAGCAGTACTTC.

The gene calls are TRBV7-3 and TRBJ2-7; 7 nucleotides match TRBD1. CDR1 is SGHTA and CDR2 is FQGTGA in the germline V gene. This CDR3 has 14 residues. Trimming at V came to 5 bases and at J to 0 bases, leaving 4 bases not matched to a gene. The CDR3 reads CASSQGQNSYEQYF. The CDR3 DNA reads TGTGCCAGCAGCCAGGGACAGAACTCCTACGAGCAGTACTTC.

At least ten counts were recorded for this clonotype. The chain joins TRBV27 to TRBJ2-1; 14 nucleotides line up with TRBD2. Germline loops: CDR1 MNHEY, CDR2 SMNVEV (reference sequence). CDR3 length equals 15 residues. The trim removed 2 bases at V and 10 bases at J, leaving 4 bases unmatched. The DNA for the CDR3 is TGTGCCAGCAGTTTAGGGACTAGCGGGAGATCGGAGCAGTTCTTC. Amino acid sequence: CASSLGTSGRSEQFF.

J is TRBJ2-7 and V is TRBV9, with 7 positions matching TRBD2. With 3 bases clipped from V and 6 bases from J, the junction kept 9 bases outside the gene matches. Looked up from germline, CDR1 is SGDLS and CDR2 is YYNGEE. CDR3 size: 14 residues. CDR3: CASSATSTSGEQYF. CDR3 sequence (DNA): TGTGCCAGCAGCGCGACTAGCACCTCTGGCGAGCAGTACTTC. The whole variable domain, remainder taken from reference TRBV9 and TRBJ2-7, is DSGVTQTPKHLITATGQRVTLRCSPRSGDLSVYWYQQSLDQGLQFLIQYYNGEERAKGNILERFSAQQFPDLHSELNLSSLELGDSALYFCASSATSTSGEQYFGPGTRLTVT.

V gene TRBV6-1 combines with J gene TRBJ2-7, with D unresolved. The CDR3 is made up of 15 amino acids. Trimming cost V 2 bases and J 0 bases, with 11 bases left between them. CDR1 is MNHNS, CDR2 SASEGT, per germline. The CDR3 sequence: CASSELPTFSYEQYF. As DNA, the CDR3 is TGTGCCAGCAGTGAACTCCCCACTTTCTCCTACGAGCAGTACTTC.

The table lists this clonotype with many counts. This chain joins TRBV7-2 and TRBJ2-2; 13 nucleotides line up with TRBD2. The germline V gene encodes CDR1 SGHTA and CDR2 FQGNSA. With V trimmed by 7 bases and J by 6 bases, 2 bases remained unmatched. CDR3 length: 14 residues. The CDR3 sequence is CASIGLAGAGELFF. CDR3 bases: TGTGCCAGCATCGGACTAGCGGGAGCCGGGGAGCTGTTTTTT.

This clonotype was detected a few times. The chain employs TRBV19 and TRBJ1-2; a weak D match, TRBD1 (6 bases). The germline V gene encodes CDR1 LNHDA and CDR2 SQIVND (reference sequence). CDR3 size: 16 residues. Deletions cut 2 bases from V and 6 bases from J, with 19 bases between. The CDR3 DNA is TGTGCCAGTAGTATATCGGACAGACGCTATCGAGATGGCTACACCTTC. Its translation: CASSISDRRYRDGYTF. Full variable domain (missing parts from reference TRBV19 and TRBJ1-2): DGGITQSPKYLFRKEGQNVTLSCEQNLNHDAMYWYRQDPGQGLRLIYYSQIVNDFQKGDIAEGYSVSREKKESFPLTVTSAQKNPTAFYLCASSISDRRYRDGYTFGSGTRLTVV.

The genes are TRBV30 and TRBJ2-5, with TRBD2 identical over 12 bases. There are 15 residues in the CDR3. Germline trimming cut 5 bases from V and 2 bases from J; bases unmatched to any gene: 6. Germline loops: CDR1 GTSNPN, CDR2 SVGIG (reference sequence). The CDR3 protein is CAWAPSGGAQETQYF. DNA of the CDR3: TGTGCCTGGGCCCCTAGCGGGGGGGCACAAGAGACCCAGTACTTC. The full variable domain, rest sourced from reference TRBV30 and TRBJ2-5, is SQTIHQWPATLVQPVGSPLSLECTVEGTSNPNLYWYRQAAGRGLQLLFYSVGIGQISSEVPQNLSASRPQDRQFILSSKKLLLSDSGFYLCAWAPSGGAQETQYFGPGTRLLVL.

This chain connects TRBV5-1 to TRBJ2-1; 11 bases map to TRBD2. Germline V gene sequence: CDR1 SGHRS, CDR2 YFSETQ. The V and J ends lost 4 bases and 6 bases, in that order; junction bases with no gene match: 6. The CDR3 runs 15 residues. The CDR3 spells CASSAGTSGFNEQFF. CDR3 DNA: TGCGCCAGCAGCGCCGGGACTAGCGGTTTCAATGAGCAGTTCTTC.

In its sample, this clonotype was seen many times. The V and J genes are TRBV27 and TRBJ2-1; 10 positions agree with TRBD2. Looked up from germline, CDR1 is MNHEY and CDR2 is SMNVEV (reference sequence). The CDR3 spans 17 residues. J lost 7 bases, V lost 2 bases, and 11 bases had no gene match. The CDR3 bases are TGTGCCAGCAGTTTACTAGCGGGGGCGCCCACCTTTAATGAGCAGTTCTTC. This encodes CASSLLAGAPTFNEQFF.

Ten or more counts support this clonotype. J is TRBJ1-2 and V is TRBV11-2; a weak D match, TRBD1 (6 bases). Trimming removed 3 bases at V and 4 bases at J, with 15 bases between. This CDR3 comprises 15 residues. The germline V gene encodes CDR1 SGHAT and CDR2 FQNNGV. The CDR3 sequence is CASSFTGNLFYGYTF. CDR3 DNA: TGTGCCAGCAGCTTTACAGGGAACCTATTCTATGGCTACACCTTC. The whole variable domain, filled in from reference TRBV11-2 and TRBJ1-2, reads EAGVAQSPRYKIIEKRQSVAFWCNPISGHATLYWYQQILGQGPKLLIQFQNNGVVDDSQLPKDRFSAERLKGVDSTLKIQPAKLEDSAVYLCASSFTGNLFYGYTFGSGTRLTVV.

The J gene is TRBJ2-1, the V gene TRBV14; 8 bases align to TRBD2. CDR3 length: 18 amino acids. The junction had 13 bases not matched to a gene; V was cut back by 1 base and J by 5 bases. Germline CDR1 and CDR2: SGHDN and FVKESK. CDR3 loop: CASSQVLFAGGNHNEQFF. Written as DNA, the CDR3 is TGTGCCAGCAGCCAAGTCTTATTCGCGGGAGGAAACCACAATGAGCAGTTCTTC.

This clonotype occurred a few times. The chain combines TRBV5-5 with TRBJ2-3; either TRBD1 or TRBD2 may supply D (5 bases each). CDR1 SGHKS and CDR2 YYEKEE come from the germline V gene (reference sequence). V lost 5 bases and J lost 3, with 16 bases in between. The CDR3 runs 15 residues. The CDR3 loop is CASSPWEQGTDTQYF. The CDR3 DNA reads TGTGCCAGCAGTCCCTGGGAGCAGGGTACAGATACGCAGTATTTT. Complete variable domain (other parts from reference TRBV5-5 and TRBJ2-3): DAGVTQSPTHLIKTRGQQVTLRCSPISGHKSVSWYQQVLGQGPQFIFQYYEKEERGRGNFPDRFSARQFPNYSSELNVNALLLGDSALYLCASSPWEQGTDTQYFGPGTRLTVL.

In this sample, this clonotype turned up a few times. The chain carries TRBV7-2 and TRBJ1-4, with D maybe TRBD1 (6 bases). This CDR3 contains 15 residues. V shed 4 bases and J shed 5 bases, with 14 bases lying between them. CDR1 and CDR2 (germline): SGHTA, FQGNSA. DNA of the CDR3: TGTGCCAGCAGCTACCGTGGGGGGCGGAATGAAAAACTGTTTTTT. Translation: CASSYRGGRNEKLFF.

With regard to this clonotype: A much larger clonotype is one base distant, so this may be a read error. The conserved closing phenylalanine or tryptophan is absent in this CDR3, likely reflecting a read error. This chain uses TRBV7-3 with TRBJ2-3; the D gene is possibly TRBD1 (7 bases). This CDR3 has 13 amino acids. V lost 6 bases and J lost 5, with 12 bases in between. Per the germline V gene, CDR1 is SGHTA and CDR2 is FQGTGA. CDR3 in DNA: TGTGCCAGCAGTTCCCAGGGGGGAGATACGCAGTATCTT. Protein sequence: CASSSQGGDTQYL.

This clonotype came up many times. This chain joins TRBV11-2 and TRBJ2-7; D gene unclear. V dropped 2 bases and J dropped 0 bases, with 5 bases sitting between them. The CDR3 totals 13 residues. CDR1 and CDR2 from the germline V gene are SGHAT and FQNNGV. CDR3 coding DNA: TGTGCCAGCAGCTTATTCAGCTCCTACGAGCAGTACTTC. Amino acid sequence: CASSLFSSYEQYF.

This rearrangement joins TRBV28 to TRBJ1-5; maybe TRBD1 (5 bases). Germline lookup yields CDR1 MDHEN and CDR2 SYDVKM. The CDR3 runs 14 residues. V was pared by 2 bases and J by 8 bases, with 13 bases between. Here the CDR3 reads CASSLVGEAEPQHF. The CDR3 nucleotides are TGTGCCAGCAGTTTAGTAGGGGAGGCAGAGCCCCAGCATTTT.

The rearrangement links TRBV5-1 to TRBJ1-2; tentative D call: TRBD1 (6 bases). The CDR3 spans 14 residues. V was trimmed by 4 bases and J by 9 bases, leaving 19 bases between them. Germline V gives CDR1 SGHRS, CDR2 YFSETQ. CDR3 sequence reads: CASSQQGPESSYTF. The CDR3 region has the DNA TGCGCCAGCAGCCAACAGGGACCTGAATCGAGCTACACCTTC.

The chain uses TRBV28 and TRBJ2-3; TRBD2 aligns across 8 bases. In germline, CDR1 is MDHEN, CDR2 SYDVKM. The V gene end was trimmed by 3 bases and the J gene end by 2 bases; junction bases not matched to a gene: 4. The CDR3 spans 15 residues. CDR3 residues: CASSLPSGHTDTQYF. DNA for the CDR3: TGTGCCAGCAGTTTGCCTAGCGGGCACACAGATACGCAGTATTTT.

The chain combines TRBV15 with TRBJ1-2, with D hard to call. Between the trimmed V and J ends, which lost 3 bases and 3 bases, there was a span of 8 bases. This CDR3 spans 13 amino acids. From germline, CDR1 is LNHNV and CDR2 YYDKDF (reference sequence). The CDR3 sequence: CATSSYRDYGYTF. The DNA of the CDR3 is TGTGCCACCAGCAGCTATCGGGACTATGGCTACACCTTC.

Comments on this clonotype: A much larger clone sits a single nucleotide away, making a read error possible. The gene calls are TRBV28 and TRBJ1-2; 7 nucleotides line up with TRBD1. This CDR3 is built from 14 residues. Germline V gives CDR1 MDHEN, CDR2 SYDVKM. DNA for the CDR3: TGTGCCGGCAGTCTGGGGGGACAGCTAAGGGGCTACACCTTC. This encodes CAGSLGGQLRGYTF.

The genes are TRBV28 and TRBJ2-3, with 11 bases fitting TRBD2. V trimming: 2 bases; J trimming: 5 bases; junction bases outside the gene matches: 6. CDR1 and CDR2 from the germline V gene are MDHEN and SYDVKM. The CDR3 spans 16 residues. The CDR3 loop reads CASSLGLAGGVDTQYF. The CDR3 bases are TGTGCCAGCAGTTTAGGGCTAGCGGGAGGAGTAGATACGCAGTATTTT. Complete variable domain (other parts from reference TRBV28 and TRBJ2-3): DVKVTQSSRYLVKRTGEKVFLECVQDMDHENMFWYRQDPGLGLRLIYFSYDVKMKEKGDIPEGYSVSREKKERFSLILESASTNQTSMYLCASSLGLAGGVDTQYFGPGTRLTVL.

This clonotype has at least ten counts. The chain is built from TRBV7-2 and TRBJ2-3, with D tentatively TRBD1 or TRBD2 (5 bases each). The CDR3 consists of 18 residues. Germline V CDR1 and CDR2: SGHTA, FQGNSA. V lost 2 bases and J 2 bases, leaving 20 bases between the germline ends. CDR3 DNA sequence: TGTGCCAGCAGCTTAAGGGGACCGAGTGGGCGGCTCACAGATACGCAGTATTTT. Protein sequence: CASSLRGPSGRLTDTQYF.

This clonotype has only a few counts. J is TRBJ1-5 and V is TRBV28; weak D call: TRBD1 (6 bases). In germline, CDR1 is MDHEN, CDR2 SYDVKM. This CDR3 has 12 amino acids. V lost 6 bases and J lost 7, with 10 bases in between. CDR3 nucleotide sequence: TGTGCCAGCAGATACCAGGGGCAGCCCCAGCATTTT. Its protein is CASRYQGQPQHF.

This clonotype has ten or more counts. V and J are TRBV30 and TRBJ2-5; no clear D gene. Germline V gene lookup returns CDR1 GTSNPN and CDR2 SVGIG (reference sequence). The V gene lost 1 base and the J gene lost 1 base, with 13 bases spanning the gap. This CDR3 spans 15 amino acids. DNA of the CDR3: TGTGCCTGGAGTGGCCCCGGTAACGTCCAAGAGACCCAGTACTTC. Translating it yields CAWSGPGNVQETQYF.

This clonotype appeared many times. CDR3 sequence reads: CASSFGDNYEAFF. The CDR3, as DNA: TGTGCCAGCAGTTTCGGGGATAACTATGAAGCTTTCTTT. The chain carries TRBV27 and TRBJ1-1; no definite D call. Germline CDR1 reads MNHEY; CDR2 reads SMNVEV (reference sequence). This CDR3 has 13 residues. V lost 3 bases and J 7 bases, leaving 12 bases between the germline ends.